The 24 T cell receptor gamma chains listed next were all sequenced from one sample in a study of gamma-delta chains in newborns, infants, children. TCRdb called clones from the reads again using CATT. The table has a few thousand gamma-chain clones, approximately 40% seen once. Source material: blood. The source is a child who was a newborn, infant or young child, either healthy, febrile or measles-vaccinated (not recorded which).

The rearrangement links TRGV8 to TRGJ1 or TRGJ2. The J gene, absent from TCRdb, was called here by matching the DNA to germline. The CDR3 is 11 amino acids. Trimming at V came to 5 bases and at J to 9 bases, leaving 7 bases not matched to a gene. Per germline, CDR1 VENAVY and CDR2 YDSYNSRV. The CDR3 here is CATWGGAKKLF. Here the CDR3 DNA reads TGTGCCACCTGGGGTGGGGCTAAGAAACTCTTT.

The sample holds a few counts of this clone. The chain couples TRGV9 to TRGJP. The J gene, missing from TCRdb, was assigned here through DNA to germline matching. Trimming cost V 0 bases and J 8 bases; bases outside gene matches: 7. Germline assignment: CDR1 GITISATS and CDR2 ISYDGTV (reference sequence). CDR3 size: 17 residues. In DNA, the CDR3 is TGTGCCTTGTGGGAGGTGCAAACGAAGTTGGGCAAAAAAATCAAGGTATTT. Translating it yields CALWEVQTKLGKKIKVF.

About this clone itself: This may arise from a read error, as a much more abundant clone is one base away. V is TRGV9 and J is TRGJP. Here the J gene came from matching the DNA to germline, since TCRdb omits it. The length of the CDR3 is 15 residues. The V gene's germline CDR1 is GITISATS and CDR2 ISYDGTV (reference sequence). The CDR3 sequence is CALWEQELGKKTKVF. Written as DNA, the CDR3 is TGTGCCTTGTGGGAGCAAGAGTTGGGCAAAAAAACCAAGGTATTT.

This clone was found a few times. The V gene is TRGV4, the J gene TRGJ1 or TRGJ2. Germline V gene data show CDR1 as EGSTGY and CDR2 as YDSYTSSV. After removal of 2 bases from V and 0 bases from J, the junction contained 4 bases not matched to a gene. The CDR3 is made up of 14 amino acids. The CDR3 loop reads CATWDVTNYYKKLF. CDR3 sequence (DNA): TGTGCCACCTGGGATGTGACGAATTATTATAAGAAACTCTTT.

CDR3 sequence reads: CATWDSEGRSDWIKTF. CDR3 nucleotide sequence: TGTGCCACCTGGGATTCCGAGGGACGTAGTGATTGGATCAAGACGTTT. The chain combines TRGV4 with TRGJP2. TCRdb does not report a J gene; here it was assigned by matching the DNA to germline references. The CDR3 loop spans 16 amino acids. V shed 3 bases, J shed 3 bases, and the junction held 10 bases outside the gene matches. CDR1 is EGSTGY and CDR2 is YDSYTSSV in the germline V gene.

The chain links TRGV9 to TRGJ1 or TRGJ2. Germline loops: CDR1 GITISATS, CDR2 ISYDGTV (reference sequence). CDR3 size: 11 residues. V was pared by 9 bases and J by 4 bases, with 6 bases of the junction left unmatched. CDR3 DNA sequence: TGTGCCTTGCCGTTATATTATAAGAAACTCTTT. This codes for CALPLYYKKLF.

The V and J genes are TRGV5 and TRGJ1 or TRGJ2. TCRdb records no J gene; here it was assigned by comparing the DNA to germline. The CDR3 has 11 residues. Germline CDR1 is VINAFY and CDR2 is YDVSNSKD. V lost 3 bases and J lost 5; bases outside the gene matches: 1. The CDR3 is CATWDHYKKLF. Written as DNA, the CDR3 is TGTGCCACCTGGGACCATTATAAGAAACTCTTT.

This clone was recorded a few times. The chain links TRGV5 to TRGJ1 or TRGJ2. TCRdb offers no J gene call, so here the DNA was matched to germline to obtain one. This CDR3 contains 11 residues. After removal of 3 bases from V and 7 bases from J, the junction contained 3 bases not matched to a gene. Germline CDR1 and CDR2: VINAFY and YDVSNSKD. CDR3 nucleotide sequence: TGTGCCACCTGGGACCGGTATAAGAAACTCTTT. This translates into CATWDRYKKLF.

This clone was counted only a few times. The rearrangement uses TRGV3 and TRGJP2. TCRdb records no J gene; here it was assigned by comparing the DNA to germline. CDR1 is VTNTFY and CDR2 is YDVSTARD in the germline V gene (reference sequence). This CDR3 contains 16 residues. The trim removed 0 bases at V and 3 bases at J, leaving 7 bases unmatched. The CDR3 here is CATWDRPGGSDWIKTF. The DNA for the CDR3 is TGTGCCACCTGGGACAGGCCGGGGGGTAGTGATTGGATCAAGACGTTT.

The count of this clone is one. J is TRGJ1 or TRGJ2 and V is TRGV8. The J gene, absent from TCRdb, was called here by matching the DNA to germline. Trimming removed 2 bases from V and 4 bases from J; junction bases left unmatched: 5. Germline CDR1 VENAVY, CDR2 YDSYNSRV. The CDR3 totals 13 residues. The CDR3 DNA reads as TGTGCCACCTGGGATATGCAGTATTATAAGAAACTCTTT. As protein: CATWDMQYYKKLF.

The J gene is TRGJ1 or TRGJ2, the V gene TRGV5. TCRdb is silent on the J gene; assignment here came from matching the DNA to germline. CDR3 size: 15 residues. After removal of 0 bases from V and 0 bases from J, the junction contained 5 bases not matched to a gene. Germline V gene data show CDR1 as VINAFY and CDR2 as YDVSNSKD. This CDR3 is CATWDRRMNYYKKLF. The CDR3 DNA sequence: TGTGCCACCTGGGACAGGCGGATGAATTATTATAAGAAACTCTTT.

V is TRGV9 and J is TRGJP. TCRdb is silent on the J gene; assignment here came from matching the DNA to germline. Germline loops: CDR1 GITISATS, CDR2 ISYDGTV (reference sequence). Unmatched junction bases numbered 2, after V lost 0 bases and J lost 9 bases. The CDR3 consists of 15 residues. The CDR3 protein is CALWEVRLGKKIKVF. CDR3 in DNA: TGTGCCTTGTGGGAGGTGCGGTTGGGCAAAAAAATCAAGGTATTT.

The chain carries TRGV8 and TRGJ1 or TRGJ2. Here the J gene came from matching the DNA to germline, since TCRdb omits it. This CDR3 is 11 amino acids long. Trimming cost V 0 bases and J 12 bases; bases outside gene matches: 5. Germline V CDR1 and CDR2: VENAVY, YDSYNSRV. In DNA, the CDR3 is TGTGCCACCTGGGATAGGCGAAGGAAACTCTTT. Its protein product is CATWDRRRKLF.

The chain combines TRGV5 with TRGJ1 or TRGJ2. The J gene is absent in TCRdb and was assigned here via DNA matching to germline. The CDR3 has 11 amino acids. J lost 11 bases, V lost 0 bases, and 4 bases had no gene match. Germline V CDR1 and CDR2: VINAFY, YDVSNSKD. Here the CDR3 reads CATWDRTQKLF. The DNA for the CDR3 is TGTGCCACCTGGGACAGGACGCAGAAACTCTTT.

This chain uses TRGV4 with TRGJP2. The J gene comes from matching the DNA to germline here; TCRdb lacks it. Per germline, CDR1 EGSTGY and CDR2 YDSYTSSV. The length of the CDR3 is 15 residues. The ends lost 0 bases at V and 5 bases at J; junction bases unmatched: 6. The CDR3 protein is CATWDGHRSDWIKTF. CDR3 bases: TGTGCCACCTGGGATGGGCATCGCAGTGATTGGATCAAGACGTTT.

CDR3 sequence reads: CATWDRLEKLF. CDR3 nucleotide sequence: TGTGCCACCTGGGACAGGCTGGAGAAACTCTTT. The V and J genes are TRGV5 and TRGJ1 or TRGJ2. Here the J gene came from matching the DNA to germline, since TCRdb omits it. J was trimmed by 11 bases and V by 0 bases; bases with no gene match: 4. This CDR3 has 11 residues. From germline, CDR1 is VINAFY and CDR2 YDVSNSKD.

Concerning this clone itself: The junction departs from germline at one end; a sequencing error may be responsible. J is TRGJ1 or TRGJ2 and V is TRGV4. Matching the DNA to germline supplied the J gene, which TCRdb does not give. Germline CDR1 EGSTGY, CDR2 YDSYTSSV. CDR3 length equals 12 residues. CDR3 sequence: CTTWNNYYKKLF. The CDR3 DNA follows: TGTACCACCTGGAATAATTATTATAAGAAACTCTTT.

The chain has TRGV4 and TRGJ1 or TRGJ2. This CDR3 is 15 amino acids long. CDR1 EGSTGY and CDR2 YDSYTSSV come from the germline V gene. The V segment lost 0 bases and the J segment 0 bases; nucleotides outside the gene matches: 5. The CDR3 DNA sequence: TGTGCCACCTGGGATGGGCCATTGAATTATTATAAGAAACTCTTT. The encoded protein is CATWDGPLNYYKKLF.

The J gene is TRGJ1 or TRGJ2, the V gene TRGV4. J lost 12 bases, V lost 6 bases, and 14 bases had no gene match. From germline, CDR1 is EGSTGY and CDR2 YDSYTSSV. CDR3 length equals 12 residues. CDR3 sequence (DNA): TGTGCCACCTGGCCACCCAATAAGTCGAAACTCTTT. Its translation: CATWPPNKSKLF.

The chain couples TRGV9 to TRGJ1 or TRGJ2. The CDR3 sequence is 14 residues long. The germline V gene encodes CDR1 GITISATS and CDR2 ISYDGTV (reference sequence). V shed 0 bases, J shed 3 bases, and the junction held 5 bases outside the gene matches. Here the CDR3 reads CALWEVGSYYKKLF. CDR3 bases: TGTGCCTTGTGGGAGGTGGGGAGTTATTATAAGAAACTCTTT.

This chain's CDR3 is CATWDGPSYYKKLF. CDR3 sequence (DNA): TGTGCCACCTGGGACGGACCCTCTTATTATAAGAAACTCTTT. The chain employs TRGV2 and TRGJ1 or TRGJ2. The J gene was not available in TCRdb and was assigned here by matching the DNA to germline segments. The germline V gene has CDR1 EGSNGY and CDR2 YDSYNSKV. J gave up 3 bases and V 1 base, and 6 bases lay outside the gene matches. CDR3 length: 14 amino acids.

This clone occurred once. A much larger clone differs by one base, so this may be a read error. This chain uses TRGV5 with TRGJ1 or TRGJ2. TCRdb does not report a J gene; here it was assigned by matching the DNA to germline references. The CDR3 runs 15 residues. With 0 bases clipped from V and 3 bases from J, the junction kept 8 bases outside the gene matches. The germline V gene has CDR1 VINAFY and CDR2 YDVSNSKD. For the CDR3, the DNA is TGTGCCACCTGGGACAGGCGCGGGATTTATTATAAGAAACTCTTT. Translation gives CATWDRRGIYYKKLF.

Comment on this clone: Within the sample, other DNA sequences also encode this same CDR3. This chain joins TRGV4 and TRGJ1 or TRGJ2. TCRdb lists no J gene, so it was determined here by aligning the DNA to germline. Per the germline V gene, CDR1 is EGSTGY and CDR2 is YDSYTSSV. There are 12 residues in the CDR3. The J segment lost 3 bases and the V segment lost 5 bases, leaving 4 bases of the junction unmatched. The CDR3 here is CATWAPYYKKLF. As DNA, the CDR3 is TGTGCCACCTGGGCCCCTTATTATAAGAAACTCTTT.

The rearrangement uses TRGV8 and TRGJ1 or TRGJ2. The J gene comes from matching the DNA to germline here; TCRdb lacks it. V shed 6 bases, J shed 8 bases, and the junction held 10 bases outside the gene matches. Germline-derived CDR1 and CDR2 are VENAVY and YDSYNSRV. The CDR3 length is 12 residues. CDR3 residues: CATWYAIHKKLF. Written as DNA, the CDR3 is TGTGCCACCTGGTACGCCATTCATAAGAAACTCTTT.